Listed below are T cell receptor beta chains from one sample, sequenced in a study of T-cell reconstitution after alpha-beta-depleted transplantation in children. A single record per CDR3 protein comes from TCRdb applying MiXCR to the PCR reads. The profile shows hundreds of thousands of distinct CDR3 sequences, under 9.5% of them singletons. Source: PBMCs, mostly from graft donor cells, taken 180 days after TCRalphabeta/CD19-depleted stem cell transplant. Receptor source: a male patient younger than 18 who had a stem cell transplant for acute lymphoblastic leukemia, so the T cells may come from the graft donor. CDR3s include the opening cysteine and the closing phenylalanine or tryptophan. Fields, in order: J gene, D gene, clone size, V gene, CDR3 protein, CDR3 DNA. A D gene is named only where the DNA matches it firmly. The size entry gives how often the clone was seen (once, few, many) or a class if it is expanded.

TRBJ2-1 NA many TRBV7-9 CASSSAPVEQFF TGTGCCAGCAGCTCCGCCCCAGTCGAGCAGTTCTTC
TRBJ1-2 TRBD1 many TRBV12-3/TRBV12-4 CASSPGQGGSHGYTF TGTGCCAGCAGTCCAGGACAGGGAGGGAGCCATGGCTACACCTTC
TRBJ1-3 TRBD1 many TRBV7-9 CASSLGGGGGQTDTIYF TGTGCCAGCAGCTTAGGAGGAGGGGGCGGACAGACGGACACCATATATTTT
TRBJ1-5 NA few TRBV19 CATRKPGSLRGYSNQPQHF TGTGCCACCAGGAAGCCCGGGTCTCTAAGAGGTTATAGCAATCAGCCCCAGCATTTT
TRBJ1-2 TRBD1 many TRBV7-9 CASSLVIGGNYGYTF TGTGCCAGCAGCTTAGTAATAGGGGGCAACTATGGCTACACCTTC
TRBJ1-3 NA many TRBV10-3 CAIRSGGREGNTIYF TGTGCCATCAGGAGTGGGGGGCGTGAAGGAAACACCATATATTTT
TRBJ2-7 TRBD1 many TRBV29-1 CSAARDSSYEQYF TGCAGCGCCGCCAGGGACAGTTCCTACGAGCAGTACTTC
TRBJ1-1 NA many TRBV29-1 CSVEATAPTEAFF TGCAGCGTTGAGGCGACAGCTCCCACTGAAGCTTTCTTT
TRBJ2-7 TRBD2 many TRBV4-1 CASSQDKTSGGYEQYF TGCGCCAGCAGCCAAGATAAAACTAGCGGGGGCTACGAGCAGTACTTC
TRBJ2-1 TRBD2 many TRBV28 CASSYLAGGPLEQFF TGTGCCAGCAGTTATCTAGCGGGAGGGCCCCTTGAGCAGTTCTTC
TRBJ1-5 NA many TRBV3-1 CASSSQGNQPQHF TGTGCCAGCAGCTCCCAGGGAAATCAGCCCCAGCATTTT
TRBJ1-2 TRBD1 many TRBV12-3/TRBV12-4 CASRIGTVHGYTF TGTGCCAGCAGGATAGGGACAGTCCATGGCTACACCTTC
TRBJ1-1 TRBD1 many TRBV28 CASKSGNRGRGTEAFF TGTGCCAGCAAATCGGGGAACAGGGGAAGGGGGACTGAAGCTTTCTTT
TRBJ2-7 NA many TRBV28 CASSLPWSLSYEQYF TGTGCCAGCAGTTTACCCTGGAGTCTCTCCTACGAGCAGTACTTC
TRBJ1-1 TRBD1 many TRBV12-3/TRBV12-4 CASSLTGVETEAFF TGTGCCAGCAGCCTGACAGGGGTGGAGACTGAAGCTTTCTTT
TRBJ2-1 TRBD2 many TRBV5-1 CASSPFGAGGDNEQFF TGCGCCAGCAGCCCCTTCGGAGCGGGAGGGGACAATGAGCAGTTCTTC